These 9 T cell receptor beta chains originate from one sample sequenced in a study of blood T cell repertoires in COVID-19. Produced via immunoSEQ multiplex PCR; TCRdb's table is partial and in-frame only. Of 150,000 to 200,000 clones in the sample, around four fifths are singletons; the top ten hold over 5%. The sequencing sample was made of PBMCs or T cells enriched from blood (not recorded which). All receptors derive from a man aged 65 to 79 who had been exposed to COVID-19.

The chain couples TRBV5-1 to TRBJ1-3; 7 nucleotides match TRBD1. This CDR3 contains 16 residues. With 5 bases clipped from V and 3 bases from J, the junction kept 11 bases outside the gene matches. Per the germline V gene, CDR1 is SGHRS and CDR2 is YFSETQ. The CDR3 region is CASSGRQGEGGNTIYF. CDR3 in DNA: TGCGCCAGCAGTGGACGACAGGGTGAAGGTGGAAACACCATATATTTT.

The chain has TRBV7-2 and TRBJ1-5; perhaps TRBD1 as D (6 bases). The CDR3 consists of 16 residues. CDR1 and CDR2 (germline): SGHTA, FQGNSA. V was pared by 1 base and J by 6 bases, with 16 bases between. CDR3 loop: CASSLGAGQRTQPQHF. CDR3 nucleotide sequence: TGTGCCAGCAGCTTAGGGGCTGGACAGAGGACTCAGCCCCAGCATTTT.

CDR3 amino acids: CASHLGTSTNTEAFF. The CDR3 DNA sequence: TGTGCCAGCCATCTAGGCACTTCTACGAACACTGAAGCTTTCTTT. The rearrangement uses TRBV7-9 and TRBJ1-1; D gene uncertain. Germline values: CDR1 SEHNR, CDR2 FQNEAQ (reference sequence). The ends were cut back, 8 bases at V and 1 base at J, with 17 bases in the middle. The CDR3 runs 15 residues.

This sequence joins TRBV12-5 and TRBJ1-6; D is unresolved. V was pared by 1 base and J by 12 bases, with 25 bases between. This CDR3 is built from 18 residues. The germline V gene encodes CDR1 LGHNT and CDR2 FRNRAP. The CDR3 is CASGLDPGPPPRVVPLHF. The CDR3, as DNA: TGTGCTAGTGGTTTGGACCCTGGGCCTCCGCCGAGAGTTGTACCCCTCCACTTT.

V and J are TRBV4-3 and TRBJ2-1; 10 bases map to TRBD2. This CDR3 is built from 17 residues. Trimming at V came to 0 bases and at J to 5 bases, leaving 7 bases not matched to a gene. Looked up from germline, CDR1 is LGHNA and CDR2 is YSLEER. CDR3 in DNA: TGCGCCAGCAGCCAAGATTTATCTAGCGGGAGCCACAATGAGCAGTTCTTC. Amino acid sequence: CASSQDLSSGSHNEQFF.

CDR3 DNA sequence: TGTGCCAGCAGCACATCCAGGGGACCCCTTACTGAAGCTTTCTTT. Translated: CASSTSRGPLTEAFF. V usage is TRBV7-2 and J usage is TRBJ1-1; D is perhaps TRBD1 (6 bases). The V end lost 5 bases, the J end lost 5 bases, and 18 bases lay between the germline ends. Germline V gene sequence: CDR1 SGHTA, CDR2 FQGNSA. The CDR3 contains 15 residues.

V is TRBV9 and J is TRBJ2-3; TRBD2 is a possible D gene (6 bases). CDR1 and CDR2 from the germline V gene are SGDLS and YYNGEE. CDR3 length: 14 amino acids. V was cut by 4 bases and J by 5 bases, with 14 bases left in between. The CDR3 reads CASSPEGAIDTQYF. CDR3 bases: TGTGCCAGCAGCCCGGAGGGTGCAATAGATACGCAGTATTTT. Using reference TRBV9 and TRBJ2-3 for the parts outside the CDR3, the full variable domain is DSGVTQTPKHLITATGQRVTLRCSPRSGDLSVYWYQQSLDQGLQFLIQYYNGEERAKGNILERFSAQQFPDLHSELNLSSLELGDSALYFCASSPEGAIDTQYFGPGTRLTVL.

The rearrangement joins TRBV9 to TRBJ1-1; no definite D call. Between the trimmed V and J ends, which lost 0 bases and 0 bases, there was a span of 9 bases. The CDR3 sequence is 15 residues long. Germline values: CDR1 SGDLS, CDR2 YYNGEE. The DNA for the CDR3 is TGTGCCAGCAGCGTAGTAAGCGCACTGAACACTGAAGCTTTCTTT. This translates into CASSVVSALNTEAFF.

The V call is TRBV18, the J call TRBJ2-7, with 9 bases lining up with TRBD1. Germline CDR1 and CDR2: KGHSH and LQKENI. This CDR3 is 16 amino acids long. J was trimmed by 3 bases and V by 1 base; bases with no gene match: 7. CDR3 protein: CASSPQGTGGNYEQYF. CDR3 in DNA: TGTGCCAGCTCACCACAAGGCACAGGGGGCAACTACGAGCAGTACTTC.